This is a list of T cell receptor beta chains from one sample in a study of CD8 T cells in Susac syndrome. TCRdb used MiXCR to reprocess the immunoSEQ multiplex PCR reads, holding one entry per CDR3 protein. The data hold some 120,000 distinct CDR3 sequences, with 85% to 95% observed a single time. Input material: CD8+ T cells from PBMCs. Every receptor here comes from a human donor with multiple sclerosis. The CDR3 runs from the conserved cysteine through the conserved F or W. Fields, in order: clone size, J gene, D gene, V gene, CDR3 protein, CDR3 DNA. The D gene is left open where the match is weak. Rows give clone size only sometimes, using once, few, many, or a class for an expanded clone.

abundance: few
j_gene: TRBJ1-1
d_gene: NA
v_gene: TRBV5-1
CDR3aa: CASSLGGAYTEAFF
CDR3nt: TGCGCCAGCAGCTTGGGAGGAGCATACACTGAAGCTTTCTTT

abundance: once
j_gene: TRBJ1-4
d_gene: NA
v_gene: TRBV20-1
CDR3aa: CSATPIHPAAGGEAKLFF
CDR3nt: TGCAGTGCTACCCCAATACATCCCGCCGCCGGGGGTGAGGCAAAACTGTTTTTT

abundance: NA
j_gene: TRBJ2-2
d_gene: TRBD2
v_gene: TRBV15
CDR3aa: CATSREIPHPGLATHANTGELFF
CDR3nt: TGTGCCACCAGCAGAGAGATTCCCCATCCGGGACTAGCGACACACGCGAACACCGGGGAGCTGTTTTTT

abundance: NA
j_gene: TRBJ1-5
d_gene: TRBD1
v_gene: TRBV2
CDR3aa: CASSRTGGSNQPQHF
CDR3nt: TGTGCCAGCAGTCGGACAGGGGGGAGCAATCAGCCCCAGCATTTT

abundance: once
j_gene: TRBJ2-3
d_gene: NA
v_gene: TRBV11-2
CDR3aa: CASSFGNTQYF
CDR3nt: TGTGCCAGCAGCTTTGGTAATACGCAGTATTTT

abundance: NA
j_gene: TRBJ2-1
d_gene: NA
v_gene: TRBV19
CDR3aa: CASSRSSSYNEQFF
CDR3nt: TGTGCCAGTAGCAGGAGCAGCTCCTACAATGAGCAGTTCTTC

abundance: NA
j_gene: TRBJ1-5
d_gene: NA
v_gene: TRBV5-6
CDR3aa: CASSSQAQPQHF
CDR3nt: TGTGCCAGCAGCTCCCAAGCCCAGCCCCAGCATTTT

abundance: once
j_gene: TRBJ2-2
d_gene: NA
v_gene: TRBV4-1
CDR3aa: CASSQDSGASAGELFF
CDR3nt: TGCGCCAGCAGCCAAGATTCGGGAGCGAGCGCCGGGGAGCTGTTTTTT

abundance: NA
j_gene: TRBJ2-1
d_gene: NA
v_gene: TRBV4-1
CDR3aa: CASSQVLDDEQFF
CDR3nt: TGCGCCAGCAGCCAAGTGCTAGACGATGAGCAGTTCTTC

abundance: few
j_gene: TRBJ2-1
d_gene: NA
v_gene: TRBV5-6
CDR3aa: CASSLEYNEQFF
CDR3nt: TGTGCCAGCAGCTTGGAGTACAATGAGCAGTTCTTC

abundance: NA
j_gene: TRBJ2-3
d_gene: TRBD2
v_gene: TRBV7-6
CDR3aa: CASSLGTSGGIDTQYF
CDR3nt: TGTGCCAGCAGCTTAGGAACTAGCGGGGGGATAGATACGCAGTATTTT

abundance: NA
j_gene: TRBJ2-3
d_gene: NA
v_gene: TRBV10-3
CDR3aa: CAISESIGRGTDTQYF
CDR3nt: TGTGCCATCAGTGAGTCGATCGGGCGCGGCACAGATACGCAGTATTTT

abundance: once
j_gene: TRBJ2-5
d_gene: NA
v_gene: TRBV29-1
CDR3aa: CSVPDSQETQYF
CDR3nt: TGCAGCGTTCCGGACAGTCAAGAGACCCAGTACTTC

abundance: NA
j_gene: TRBJ1-2
d_gene: NA
v_gene: TRBV2
CDR3aa: CASSDFYYGYTF
CDR3nt: TGTGCCAGCAGTGATTTCTACTATGGCTACACCTTC

abundance: NA
j_gene: TRBJ2-7
d_gene: TRBD1
v_gene: TRBV28
CDR3aa: CASSFFRTGRTYEQYF
CDR3nt: TGTGCCAGCAGTTTCTTCAGGACAGGAAGAACCTACGAGCAGTACTTC

abundance: NA
j_gene: TRBJ2-1
d_gene: NA
v_gene: TRBV5-1
CDR3aa: CASSLNSLGGEQFF
CDR3nt: TGCGCCAGCAGCTTAAATAGCCTAGGGGGTGAGCAGTTCTTC

abundance: NA
j_gene: TRBJ1-1
d_gene: NA
v_gene: TRBV7-2
CDR3aa: CASSPHLGLGTEAFF
CDR3nt: TGTGCCAGCAGCCCCCATCTGGGGTTAGGCACTGAAGCTTTCTTT

abundance: NA
j_gene: TRBJ2-1
d_gene: NA
v_gene: TRBV5-6
CDR3aa: CASSLAPGMSSYNEQFF
CDR3nt: TGTGCCAGCAGCTTGGCCCCGGGGATGAGCTCCTACAATGAGCAGTTCTTC

abundance: NA
j_gene: TRBJ2-2
d_gene: NA
v_gene: TRBV12-3/TRBV12-4
CDR3aa: CASSSTATGELFF
CDR3nt: TGTGCCAGCAGTTCGACAGCCACCGGGGAGCTGTTTTTT

abundance: NA
j_gene: TRBJ1-1
d_gene: NA
v_gene: TRBV11-2
CDR3aa: CASSRAEGNTEAFF
CDR3nt: TGTGCCAGCAGCCGGGCGGAGGGGAACACTGAAGCTTTCTTT

abundance: NA
j_gene: TRBJ1-5
d_gene: NA
v_gene: TRBV19
CDR3aa: CASTPGTGGGNQPQHF
CDR3nt: TGTGCCAGTACCCCAGGGACGGGGGGAGGCAATCAGCCCCAGCATTTT

abundance: NA
j_gene: TRBJ1-2
d_gene: NA
v_gene: TRBV27
CDR3aa: CASSPWDGDYGYTF
CDR3nt: TGTGCCAGCAGTCCATGGGACGGCGACTATGGCTACACCTTC

abundance: NA
j_gene: TRBJ2-1
d_gene: TRBD2
v_gene: TRBV9
CDR3aa: CASSVNSGDNEQFF
CDR3nt: TGTGCCAGCAGCGTTAATAGCGGGGACAATGAGCAGTTCTTC

abundance: NA
j_gene: TRBJ2-5
d_gene: NA
v_gene: TRBV2
CDR3aa: CASMDNGYRERATLKYQETQYF
CDR3nt: TGTGCCAGCATGGATAACGGGTACAGGGAGCGGGCAACACTCAAGTACCAAGAGACCCAGTACTTC

abundance: NA
j_gene: TRBJ1-2
d_gene: NA
v_gene: TRBV5-6
CDR3aa: CASSLQGWDGYTF
CDR3nt: TGTGCCAGCAGCTTACAGGGATGGGATGGCTACACCTTC

abundance: NA
j_gene: TRBJ2-1
d_gene: NA
v_gene: TRBV20-1
CDR3aa: CSAHPGLPSEQFF
CDR3nt: TGCAGTGCTCACCCAGGACTACCGAGTGAGCAGTTCTTC

abundance: NA
j_gene: TRBJ2-3
d_gene: NA
v_gene: TRBV6-5
CDR3aa: CASSYSAGPDTQYF
CDR3nt: TGTGCCAGCAGTTACTCGGCAGGGCCAGATACGCAGTATTTT

abundance: NA
j_gene: TRBJ2-5
d_gene: NA
v_gene: TRBV6-5
CDR3aa: CASIQGWIQETQYF
CDR3nt: TGTGCCAGTATACAGGGTTGGATACAAGAGACCCAGTACTTC

abundance: NA
j_gene: TRBJ2-2
d_gene: TRBD2
v_gene: TRBV28
CDR3aa: CASSFTGGGAGELFF
CDR3nt: TGTGCCAGCAGTTTCACGGGAGGAGGCGCCGGGGAGCTGTTTTTT

abundance: NA
j_gene: TRBJ2-2
d_gene: TRBD1
v_gene: TRBV12-3/TRBV12-4
CDR3aa: CASSGTGAGELFF
CDR3nt: TGTGCCAGCAGTGGGACAGGGGCCGGGGAGCTGTTTTTT

abundance: NA
j_gene: TRBJ1-2
d_gene: TRBD1
v_gene: TRBV7-9
CDR3aa: CASSISGGQGAAYGYTF
CDR3nt: TGTGCCAGCAGCATATCTGGCGGACAGGGGGCCGCCTATGGCTACACCTTC

abundance: NA
j_gene: TRBJ1-5
d_gene: NA
v_gene: TRBV24-1
CDR3aa: CATSDPLDPEGNQPQHF
CDR3nt: TGTGCCACCAGTGACCCACTGGACCCGGAGGGCAATCAGCCCCAGCATTTT

abundance: once
j_gene: TRBJ2-7
d_gene: NA
v_gene: TRBV6-6
CDR3aa: CASGQTYEQYF
CDR3nt: TGTGCCAGCGGGCAGACCTACGAGCAGTACTTC

abundance: NA
j_gene: TRBJ1-1
d_gene: TRBD1
v_gene: TRBV24-1
CDR3aa: CATSQGANTEAFF
CDR3nt: TGTGCCACCAGCCAGGGGGCGAACACTGAAGCTTTCTTT

abundance: few
j_gene: TRBJ1-5
d_gene: NA
v_gene: TRBV12-5
CDR3aa: CASGLSSNQPQHF
CDR3nt: TGTGCTAGTGGTTTGTCTAGCAATCAGCCCCAGCATTTT

abundance: NA
j_gene: TRBJ2-1
d_gene: NA
v_gene: TRBV12-3/TRBV12-4
CDR3aa: CATSPGTYNEQFF
CDR3nt: TGTGCCACGTCGCCTGGGACATACAATGAGCAGTTCTTC

abundance: NA
j_gene: TRBJ2-5
d_gene: TRBD2
v_gene: TRBV19
CDR3aa: CASSELAGEHQETQYF
CDR3nt: TGTGCCAGTAGTGAACTAGCGGGGGAGCACCAAGAGACCCAGTACTTC

abundance: NA
j_gene: TRBJ2-1
d_gene: NA
v_gene: TRBV20-1
CDR3aa: CSARDGFGRDNEQFF
CDR3nt: TGCAGTGCTAGAGATGGCTTCGGTAGGGACAATGAGCAGTTCTTC

abundance: NA
j_gene: TRBJ1-4
d_gene: NA
v_gene: TRBV27
CDR3aa: CASRHPEEKLFF
CDR3nt: TGTGCCAGCAGGCACCCGGAGGAAAAACTGTTTTTT

abundance: NA
j_gene: TRBJ2-5
d_gene: NA
v_gene: TRBV7-9
CDR3aa: CASSPPSWALPETQYF
CDR3nt: TGTGCCAGCAGCCCCCCTAGTTGGGCCCTCCCAGAGACCCAGTACTTC

abundance: once
j_gene: TRBJ2-5
d_gene: TRBD1
v_gene: TRBV27
CDR3aa: CASSLYPGTGEETQYF
CDR3nt: TGTGCCAGCAGTTTATACCCCGGGACAGGGGAAGAGACCCAGTACTTC

abundance: NA
j_gene: TRBJ1-1
d_gene: NA
v_gene: TRBV4-1
CDR3aa: CASSQARPNTEAFF
CDR3nt: TGCGCCAGCAGCCAAGCACGGCCCAACACTGAAGCTTTCTTT